The text below deals with one T cell receptor beta chain. Its antigen remains unknown. Profiled with immunoSEQ multiplex PCR; TCRdb holds only in-frame clones, not every one. This table has about 83,000 clones, around 84% appearing once. The data were taken from a study of OX40 agonist ivuxolimab in advanced cancers. Regarding the study as a whole: The CD4+ and CD8+ T cells in the blood had expanded clonally by week 6 at 0.1 to 3.0 mg/kg.

Trimming left V 3 bases short and J 0 bases short, with 4 bases between. The CDR3 extends over 12 amino acids. In germline, CDR1 is GTSNPN, CDR2 SVGIG (reference sequence). The clonotype was recovered from an adult with an advanced solid tumor such as melanoma, head and neck, liver or kidney cancer. Sequenced material: CD4+ or CD8+ T cells sorted from blood, taken in a trial of the OX40 agonist ivuxolimab. V and J are TRBV30 and TRBJ2-3; D unresolved. CDR3 nucleotides: TGTGCCTGGAGCGACAGCACAGATACGCAGTATTTT. Its protein is CAWSDSTDTQYF.